Reported below is one T cell receptor (beta chain). Its specificity is unknown. A second about 7 to 12 cycle PCR used barcoded and J-beta primers. The template-switch adaptor was a 5' adaptor with 12 random nucleotides. It tagged each cDNA molecule. Every sample produced at least 2.5 million CDR3-containing paired-end reads. TCRdb re-called the 5' RACE reads with MiXCR, one entry per CDR3 protein. The data hold 1.4 million or so distinct CDR3 sequences, with roughly 43% observed a single time. V dropped 1 base and J dropped 11; count of bases not matched to a gene: 16. Germline V gene data show CDR1 as SGHTS and CDR2 as YDEGEE. CDR3 length equals 16 residues. The sample is drawn from a study of blood T cells in healthy people across ages. Study-wide findings and caveats: Since the PBMCs were unsorted, naive and antigen-experienced cells could not be conclusively compared. The long-lived group displayed more naive CD4+ cells, plus higher diversity, than the aged donors did.

V usage is TRBV5-8 and J usage is TRBJ2-3; TRBD1 matches at 7 bases. The TCR was taken from a woman between 18 and 30 years old in good health. The sample was blood. Here the CDR3 DNA reads TGTGCCAGCAGCTTGACCAAAGGACAGGCCCTTGGCGGGCAGTATTTT. Protein: CASSLTKGQALGGQYF.